This passage covers 32 T cell receptor beta chains from one sample sequenced in a study of shared clonotypes between healthy human individuals. Repertoires were generated with immunoSEQ multiplex PCR, while TCRdb's copy carries only in-frame clones and drops some. This sample has more than 400,000 clones, with about 84% found just once. The sequenced sample was PBMCs. These receptors were taken from a woman aged 40 to 50 in good health. Some clones in this sample may be carry-over from other donors' samples.

This rearrangement joins TRBV27 to TRBJ2-3, with a possible D match to TRBD1 (5 bases). The ends were cut back, 6 bases at V and 0 bases at J, with 16 bases in the middle. The CDR3 spans 16 residues. In germline, CDR1 is MNHEY, CDR2 SMNVEV (reference sequence). CDR3: CASSQDSPGSTDTQYF. The DNA of the CDR3 is TGTGCCAGCAGCCAAGACAGTCCCGGTAGCACAGATACGCAGTATTTT.

Worth noting for this clone: One base away lies a much larger clone, so this may be a sequencing read error. This chain uses TRBV6-1 with TRBJ2-1; TRBD1 or TRBD2 may be the D gene (6 bases each). The CDR3 is 16 residues long. Germline V gene data show CDR1 as MNHNS and CDR2 as SASEGT. CDR3 loop: CASSESGGGSYNDQFF. The CDR3 DNA sequence: TGTGCCAGCAGTGAAAGCGGAGGGGGTTCCTACAATGATCAGTTCTTC.

The chain carries TRBV6-5 and TRBJ1-2; D perhaps matches TRBD1 (6 bases). CDR1 is MNHEY, CDR2 SVGAGI, per germline. Trimming removed 4 bases from V and 6 bases from J, with 21 bases in between. The CDR3 extends over 16 amino acids. CDR3 nucleotide sequence: TGTGCCAGCAGTTCGGGGGTTGGTCAGGGGAGGAATGGCTACACCTTC. It specifies CASSSGVGQGRNGYTF.

Worth noting for this clone: A far larger clone lies a single base away; this is likely a read error. The chain couples TRBV5-1 to TRBJ2-7; 7 bases map to TRBD2. Germline CDR1 reads SGHRS; CDR2 reads YFSETQ. V lost 1 base, J lost 5 bases, and 6 bases stayed unmatched. This CDR3 is 14 amino acids long. CDR3 sequence (DNA): TGCGCCAGCAGCTTGTGGGCGGGAGAAGACGAGCAGTACTTC. This sequence encodes CASSLWAGEDEQYF.

Only one count was recorded for this clone. J is TRBJ2-1 and V is TRBV7-9; TRBD2 matches 9 bases. The junction had 9 bases not matched to a gene; V was cut back by 3 bases and J by 6 bases. The CDR3 length is 16 residues. The germline gives CDR1 SEHNR, CDR2 FQNEAQ (reference sequence). The CDR3 loop reads CASSFLGASGTNEQFF. The CDR3 nucleotides are TGTGCCAGCAGCTTCCTCGGCGCTAGCGGGACCAATGAGCAGTTCTTC.

This clone was detected ten times or more. Other DNA sequences from this sample encode an identical CDR3 as well. V usage is TRBV29-1 and J usage is TRBJ2-2; D uncertain. CDR1 and CDR2 from the germline V gene are SQVTM and ANQGSEA. Trimming pared 7 bases from V and 0 bases from J, leaving 12 bases between. The CDR3 contains 14 residues. The CDR3 DNA follows: TGCAGCGCGGCTGTGGGTCCGAACACCGGGGAGCTGTTTTTT. The encoded protein is CSAAVGPNTGELFF.

The chain uses TRBV10-3 and TRBJ2-2; tentative D call: TRBD1 (5 bases). The CDR3 totals 12 residues. Germline V gives CDR1 ENHRY, CDR2 SYGVKD. V lost 4 bases to trimming and J lost 5 bases, with 5 bases between them. The CDR3 sequence: CAISGTTGELFF. In DNA, the CDR3 is TGTGCCATCAGTGGGACAACCGGGGAGCTGTTTTTT.

In its sample, this clone was seen a few times. The chain carries TRBV7-2 and TRBJ1-1; 7 positions match TRBD1. The length of the CDR3 is 12 residues. Germline V gene lookup returns CDR1 SGHTA and CDR2 FQGNSA. Trimming at V came to 5 bases and at J to 10 bases, leaving 7 bases not matched to a gene. The chain's CDR3 is CASSPGGAVAFF. The CDR3 coding sequence is TGTGCCAGCAGCCCAGGGGGGGCTGTAGCTTTCTTT. Full variable domain (outside the CDR3, taken from reference TRBV7-2 and TRBJ1-1): GAGVSQSPSNKVTEKGKDVELRCDPISGHTALYWYRQSLGQGLEFLIYFQGNSAPDKSGLPSDRFSAERTGGSVSTLTIQRTQQEDSAVYLCASSPGGAVAFFGQGTRLTVV.

V is TRBV28 and J is TRBJ2-1; a possible D gene is TRBD1 (5 bases). There are 13 residues in the CDR3. Germline lookup yields CDR1 MDHEN and CDR2 SYDVKM. V was pared by 6 bases and J by 3 bases, with 9 bases between. CDR3 sequence: CASRADSYNEQFF. CDR3 DNA sequence: TGTGCCAGCAGGGCCGACAGCTACAATGAGCAGTTCTTC.

The CDR3 loop is CASSSQALNQETQYF. The CDR3 DNA reads as TGTGCCAGCAGTTCGCAAGCACTCAATCAAGAGACCCAGTACTTC. V is TRBV6-6 and J is TRBJ2-5; no clear D. CDR1 is MNHNY, CDR2 SVGAGI, per germline (reference sequence). The V end lost 4 bases, the J end lost 2 bases, and 14 bases lay between the germline ends. This CDR3 spans 15 amino acids.

This clone has ten or more counts. The rearrangement joins TRBV2 to TRBJ1-1; the D is unclear. Germline-derived CDR1 and CDR2 are SNHLY and FYNNEI. The CDR3 is 14 residues long. V lost 3 bases, J lost 0 bases, and 8 bases lay in between. CDR3 residues: CASSEARLNTEAFF. CDR3 DNA: TGTGCCAGCAGTGAGGCCAGGCTGAACACTGAAGCTTTCTTT. The full variable domain, its missing parts supplied by reference TRBV2 and TRBJ1-1, is EPEVTQTPSHQVTQMGQEVILRCVPISNHLYFYWYRQILGQKVEFLVSFYNNEISEKSEIFDDQFSVERPDGSNFTLKIRSTKLEDSAMYFCASSEARLNTEAFFGQGTRLTVV.

This sequence joins TRBV27 and TRBJ2-7; 8 nucleotides line up with TRBD1. Germline V CDR1 and CDR2: MNHEY, SMNVEV (reference sequence). The V gene end was trimmed by 6 bases and the J gene end by 2 bases; junction bases not matched to a gene: 3. The CDR3 covers 13 residues. The CDR3 region is CASRTGQAYEQYF. In DNA, the CDR3 is TGTGCCAGCAGGACGGGACAGGCCTACGAGCAGTACTTC.

Notes on this clone: A far larger clone is a single base away, which makes a read error likely. The gene calls are TRBV30 and TRBJ2-7, with D perhaps TRBD1 (6 bases). The length of the CDR3 is 12 residues. From germline, CDR1 is GTSNPN and CDR2 SVGIG (reference sequence). CDR3 in amino acids: CASRTAWYEQCF. The CDR3 nucleotides are TGTGCCTCAAGGACAGCATGGTACGAGCAGTGCTTC.

This chain joins TRBV9 and TRBJ2-5, with TRBD1 matching over 7 bases. The better agreement between TRBJ2-7 and the DNA end casts doubt on the J call. Germline loops: CDR1 SGDLS, CDR2 YYNGEE. The CDR3 extends over 13 amino acids. The CDR3 region is CASSVGGGGEQYF. The CDR3, as DNA: TGTGCCAGCAGCGTAGGAGGGGGCGGCGAGCAGTACTTC.

The chain employs TRBV7-8 and TRBJ1-3; D uncertain. Between the trimmed V and J ends, which lost 3 bases and 2 bases, there was a span of 11 bases. The CDR3 contains 15 residues. Germline CDR1 is SGHVS and CDR2 is FQNEAQ. CDR3 sequence reads: CASSFLEYTGNTIYF. CDR3 nucleotide sequence: TGTGCCAGCAGCTTTCTCGAATACACTGGAAACACCATATATTTT.

A word on this clone: Other nucleotide sequences in the sample specify the same CDR3. This chain connects TRBV6-1 to TRBJ2-5, with 8 bases lining up with TRBD2. V was clipped by 6 bases and J by 3 bases; unmatched bases: 3. This CDR3 spans 13 amino acids. The germline V gene encodes CDR1 MNHNS and CDR2 SASEGT. The CDR3 region is CASRKAGEETQYF. CDR3 bases: TGTGCCAGCAGAAAAGCGGGAGAAGAGACCCAGTACTTC.

In this sample, this clone turned up once. The V call is TRBV28, the J call TRBJ1-2; D not certain. This CDR3 comprises 12 residues. Per the germline V gene, CDR1 is MDHEN and CDR2 is SYDVKM. With 6 bases removed from V and 5 bases from J, the gap between germline ends came to 10 bases. The CDR3 DNA reads TGTGCCAGCAGGCCCGGGTGGTATGGCTACACCTTC. Translated, it gives CASRPGWYGYTF.

Comments on this clone: The same CDR3 arises from other DNA sequences in this sample as well. The rearrangement uses TRBV9 and TRBJ2-5; possibly TRBD2 for D (6 bases). CDR1 and CDR2 from the germline V gene are SGDLS and YYNGEE. V gave up 0 bases and J gave up 5 bases, with 11 bases separating them. CDR3 size: 14 residues. The CDR3 DNA reads TGTGCCAGCAGCGTAGAGGGGAGGAGGGAGACCCAGTACTTC. Protein product: CASSVEGRRETQYF. Looking up the rest from reference TRBV9 and TRBJ2-5 gives the full variable domain: DSGVTQTPKHLITATGQRVTLRCSPRSGDLSVYWYQQSLDQGLQFLIQYYNGEERAKGNILERFSAQQFPDLHSELNLSSLELGDSALYFCASSVEGRRETQYFGPGTRLLVL.

A note on this clone: This likely came from a read error, as a far larger clone is one base away. Other DNA sequences of this sample code for an identical CDR3. The rearrangement links TRBV5-1 to TRBJ1-1; D is uncertain. Per the germline V gene, CDR1 is SGHRS and CDR2 is YFSETQ. The CDR3 is made up of 14 amino acids. As DNA, the CDR3 is TGCGCTAGCAGCGAAAGGATCCCGAACACTGAAGCTTTCTTT. It translates to CASSERIPNTEAFF.

The V call is TRBV6-5, the J call TRBJ2-7; D possibly matches TRBD1 or TRBD2 (6 bases each). The CDR3 extends over 14 amino acids. CDR1 and CDR2 (germline): MNHEY, SVGAGI. V shed 8 bases and J shed 5 bases, with 19 bases lying between them. CDR3 region: CASYRAGRGDEQYF. CDR3 nucleotide sequence: TGTGCCAGCTACAGGGCGGGGCGGGGCGACGAGCAGTACTTC.

The chain has TRBV28 and TRBJ2-1, with D possibly being TRBD2 (6 bases). CDR1 is MDHEN, CDR2 SYDVKM, per germline. The CDR3 sequence is 17 residues long. With 1 base removed from V and 0 bases from J, the gap between germline ends came to 13 bases. The DNA of the CDR3 is TGTGCCAGCAGTTTATCCTCGTTCGGGAGCTCCTACAATGAGCAGTTCTTC. It specifies CASSLSSFGSSYNEQFF.

In this sample, this clone turned up a few times. This chain joins TRBV5-4 and TRBJ1-2, with TRBD1 matching over 10 bases. Looked up from germline, CDR1 is SGHNT and CDR2 is YYREEE (reference sequence). The CDR3 runs to 17 residues. Trimming removed 4 bases from V and 6 bases from J; junction bases left unmatched: 15. The CDR3 region is CASSDSGTGVNSDGYTF. CDR3 sequence (DNA): TGTGCCAGCAGCGATTCGGGGACAGGGGTCAATAGTGATGGCTACACCTTC.

The chain recombines TRBV19 with TRBJ1-4; TRBD1 is a possible D gene (6 bases). Germline V lookup: CDR1 LNHDA, CDR2 SQIVND (reference sequence). The CDR3 contains 17 residues. V shed 9 bases and J shed 8 bases, with 28 bases lying between them. In nucleotides, the CDR3 is TGTGCCAGCCAAACTTCCTCCGGGACACTTCTCCAGGAAAAACTGTTTTTT. It encodes CASQTSSGTLLQEKLFF.

As for this clone: A read error likely explains this, since a far larger clone differs by one base. At the DNA level, this CDR3 is encoded by other sequences in the same sample as well. The rearrangement uses TRBV27 and TRBJ2-7; the D is unclear. V gave up 4 bases and J gave up 3 bases, with 4 bases separating them. This CDR3 is built from 11 residues. Germline CDR1 MNHEY, CDR2 SMNVEV (reference sequence). This CDR3 is CASSSLYEQYF. As DNA, the CDR3 is TGTGCCAGCAGTTCCCTCTACGAGCAGTACTTC.

A single count supports this clone. A far larger clone lies a single base away; this is likely a read error. J is TRBJ1-2 and V is TRBV6-6, with TRBD1 matching 7 bases. Germline trimming cut 4 bases from V and 7 bases from J; bases unmatched to any gene: 9. Germline CDR1 MNHNY, CDR2 SVGAGI (reference sequence). The CDR3 contains 14 residues. For the CDR3, the DNA is TGTGCCAGCAGTTCCACACAGGGGTCGGCTGGCTACACCTTC. The encoded protein is CASSSTQGSAGYTF.

The J gene is TRBJ1-2, the V gene TRBV4-1, with 8 bases lining up with TRBD1. Germline V gene lookup returns CDR1 MGHRA and CDR2 YSYEKL. The CDR3 loop spans 17 amino acids. With V trimmed by 0 bases and J by 7 bases, 13 bases remained unmatched. CDR3 region: CASSQDVRVDRESGYTF. The CDR3 DNA is TGCGCCAGCAGCCAAGATGTACGTGTGGACAGGGAATCTGGCTACACCTTC.

The chain carries TRBV6-1 and TRBJ1-6; 7 bases are shared with TRBD1. Germline lookup yields CDR1 MNHNS and CDR2 SASEGT. Trimming at V came to 7 bases and at J to 6 bases, leaving 6 bases not matched to a gene. This CDR3 comprises 14 residues. CDR3 bases: TGTGCCAGCAAGGCCGGGACAGCTAATTCACCCCTCCACTTT. Translating it yields CASKAGTANSPLHF.

This clone was counted a few times. V gene TRBV7-9 combines with J gene TRBJ1-1, with D perhaps TRBD1 (6 bases). Looked up from germline, CDR1 is SEHNR and CDR2 is FQNEAQ (reference sequence). The V and J ends lost 2 bases and 6 bases respectively, with 10 bases between them. This CDR3 has 13 residues. The CDR3 reads CASSLQGFAEAFF. CDR3 in DNA: TGTGCCAGCAGCTTACAGGGGTTCGCTGAAGCTTTCTTT.

The rearrangement links TRBV30 to TRBJ2-5; TRBD2 might be the D (6 bases). CDR3 length: 13 amino acids. Trimming pared 0 bases from V and 5 bases from J, leaving 10 bases between. The germline gives CDR1 GTSNPN, CDR2 SVGIG (reference sequence). The DNA of the CDR3 is TGTGCCTGGAGTGTACGTCGGGGGGAGACCCAGTACTTC. It is translated as CAWSVRRGETQYF.

This chain uses TRBV7-3 with TRBJ2-2; D possibly corresponds to TRBD2 (5 bases). Trimming left V 5 bases short and J 6 bases short, with 10 bases between. The CDR3 length is 13 residues. Germline V gene data show CDR1 as SGHTA and CDR2 as FQGTGA. CDR3 sequence: CASSAAGAGELFF. CDR3 DNA sequence: TGTGCCAGCAGCGCAGCCGGGGCCGGGGAGCTGTTTTTT.

J is TRBJ2-7 and V is TRBV5-4; D could derive from TRBD1 or TRBD2 (5 bases each). Germline V gene lookup returns CDR1 SGHNT and CDR2 YYREEE (reference sequence). Trimming took 4 bases from V and 4 from J, leaving 12 bases between them. The CDR3 extends over 13 amino acids. CDR3 coding DNA: TGTGCCAGCAGCCCGGGACCAGCTTACGAGCAGTACTTC. Translated, it gives CASSPGPAYEQYF.

This clone was detected once. A far more abundant clone sits one base away, making this likely a read error. This sample also contains other DNA sequences that code for the same CDR3. V gene TRBV30 combines with J gene TRBJ2-3; tentative D call: TRBD2 (6 bases). The CDR3 extends over 16 amino acids. Germline V lookup: CDR1 GTSNPN, CDR2 SVGIG (reference sequence). The CDR3 is CAWSALGGVGTDTQYF. The DNA of the CDR3 is TGCGCCTGGAGTGCATTGGGGGGAGTGGGCACAGATACGCAGTATTTT.